Shown below are 28 T cell receptor beta chains from a single sample sequenced in a study of tumor-infiltrating lymphocytes in primary liver carcinoma. Priming with a constant-region primer yielded TCR beta cDNA from 450 to 550 ng total RNA. Three-round nested multiplex PCR performed with slightly modified ARM-PCR produced the TCR beta libraries. TRBV1-TRBV30 forward primers paired with a C-beta reverse primer drove the first two PCR rounds, roughly 10 cycles each. TCRdb independently ran MiXCR on the multiplex PCR reads; one entry per CDR3 protein. The sample records fewer than 110,000 distinct CDR3 sequences, about two thirds being singletons. Extraction of RNA together with DNA used roughly 20-32 mg of unsorted bulk tissue. Source material: liver tumor tissue from sampling region 2. The sample's subset: tumor region T2, inferior pole. These receptors came from a woman aged 55-69 years with primary liver carcinoma and hepatitis B virus infection.

The gene calls are TRBV28 and TRBJ2-1; 8 positions agree with TRBD2. The J segment lost 4 bases and the V segment lost 6 bases, leaving 8 bases of the junction unmatched. The CDR3 has 15 amino acids. Per the germline V gene, CDR1 is MDHEN and CDR2 is SYDVKM. This CDR3 is CASRGSSGLYNEQFF. The CDR3 DNA reads as TGTGCCAGCAGGGGGTCTAGCGGGCTTTACAATGAGCAGTTCTTC.

This chain joins TRBV6-1 and TRBJ1-1, with D tentatively TRBD1 (6 bases). V was pared by 3 bases and J by 3 bases, with 14 bases between. The CDR3 is 15 residues long. The germline CDR1 and CDR2 sequences are MNHNS and SASEGT. For the CDR3, the DNA is TGTGCCAGCAGTGACTCGGAAGGGGGGGACACTGAAGCTTTCTTT. This sequence encodes CASSDSEGGDTEAFF.

To note about this clonotype: Mismatch with germline at one junction end may stem from a read error. The chain couples TRBV28 to TRBJ2-7, with 8 bases identical to TRBD2. The V gene's germline CDR1 is MDHEN and CDR2 SYDVKM. There are 12 residues in the CDR3. The CDR3 loop reads CTSIGRGREQYF. The CDR3 coding sequence is TGTACCAGCATCGGGAGGGGAAGAGAGCAGTACTTC.

Turning to this clonotype: Sequence at one end of the junction differs from germline and may be a read error. CDR3 sequence: CVSSPVAVAATDTQYF. The CDR3 DNA is TGTGTCAGCAGCCCCGTAGCAGTGGCAGCTACAGATACGCAGTATTTT. V gene TRBV6-5 combines with J gene TRBJ2-3; D is undetermined. The CDR3 is made up of 16 amino acids. CDR1 and CDR2 from the germline V gene are MNHEY and SVGAGI.

Of note for this clonotype: At one of its ends the junction is not consistent with the germline gene, which may arise from a read error. The J gene is TRBJ2-7, the V gene TRBV4-2; TRBD2 matches 11 bases. The CDR3 sequence is 17 residues long. Germline CDR1 reads LGHNA; CDR2 reads YNFKEQ. CDR3 amino acids: CTSSQVMTSGKPYEQYF. The DNA of the CDR3 is TGTACCAGCAGCCAAGTAATGACTAGCGGGAAGCCTTACGAGCAGTACTTC.

Points on this clonotype: Lacking the conserved final phenylalanine or tryptophan, this CDR3 likely reflects a read error. The V call is TRBV10-2, the J call TRBJ1-1; 7 nucleotides agree with TRBD1. Per the germline V gene, CDR1 is WSHSY and CDR2 is SAAADI. The CDR3 is 13 amino acids. The trim removed 9 bases at V and 1 base at J, leaving 5 bases unmatched. CDR3 residues: CASRGQSNTEAFI. CDR3 bases: TGCGCCAGTAGGGGACAGTCGAACACTGAAGCTTTCATT.

On this clonotype itself: Without the conserved terminal phenylalanine or tryptophan, this CDR3 likely stems from a read error. This sequence joins TRBV4-2 and TRBJ1-5; no definite D call. Germline CDR1 LGHNA, CDR2 YNFKEQ. V dropped 0 bases and J dropped 11 bases, with 11 bases sitting between them. There are 13 residues in the CDR3. The CDR3 loop is CASSQERSWSQHS. The CDR3 DNA reads as TGTGCCAGCAGCCAAGAAAGATCCTGGTCCCAGCATTCT.

This clonotype appeared once. One end of the junction is discordant with germline, which a read error may explain. The gene calls are TRBV12-3 or TRBV12-4 and TRBJ1-2; 8 nucleotides match TRBD1. The CDR3 covers 14 residues. Here the CDR3 DNA reads TGTGCCAGCAGGCCCGCCGGACAGGGAAAAGACTACATCTTC. As protein: CASRPAGQGKDYIF.

The chain couples TRBV11-2 to TRBJ2-5; TRBD2 matches 7 bases. This CDR3 region has 14 residues. Germline V CDR1 and CDR2: SGHAT, FQNNGV. In DNA form, the CDR3 reads TGTGATAGCAGCTTTACGGGAGGTGGGGAGACCCAGTACTTC. Residues: CDSSFTGGGETQYF.

Regarding this clonotype: The junction and the germline gene differ at one end; a read error may be behind it. V and J are TRBV11-2 and TRBJ2-2; D unresolved. Germline loops: CDR1 SGHAT, CDR2 FQNNGV. The CDR3 has 15 residues. CDR3 DNA sequence: TGTGCCAGTAGCTGGGCGGATCCGGACACCGGGGAGCTGTTTTTT. Translating it yields CASSWADPDTGELFF.

This clonotype was recorded many times. V is TRBV5-4 and J is TRBJ2-5; TRBD2 agrees at 8 bases. CDR3 length: 15 amino acids. Germline CDR1 reads SGHNT; CDR2 reads YYREEE (reference sequence). The junction had 10 bases not matched to a gene; V was cut back by 4 bases and J by 5 bases. CDR3 residues: CASSDKAGAGETQYF. In DNA, the CDR3 is TGTGCCAGCAGCGATAAAGCGGGAGCTGGTGAGACCCAGTACTTC.

This clonotype was recorded a few times. A read error may explain this, as a much larger clone is one base away. The chain links TRBV12-3 or TRBV12-4 to TRBJ1-1; maybe TRBD1 (6 bases). The CDR3 loop spans 14 amino acids. The CDR3: CASSPRGTGTETFF. CDR3 nucleotide sequence: TGTGCCAGCAGCCCTAGGGGGACGGGGACTGAAACTTTCTTT.

This clonotype was recorded at least ten times. The gene calls are TRBV29-1 and TRBJ2-3; 9 bases align to TRBD1. V dropped 4 bases and J dropped 9; count of bases not matched to a gene: 8. Germline CDR1 reads SQVTM; CDR2 reads ANQGSEA. The CDR3 runs 13 residues. The CDR3 DNA reads TGCAGCGTTGGGCATAAGACAGGGGGGACGCAGTATTTT. This gives the protein CSVGHKTGGTQYF.

Comment on this clonotype: A much larger clone lies one base from this, so it may be a read error. The chain recombines TRBV14 with TRBJ2-1; D uncertain. This CDR3 has 12 residues. The V end lost 1 base, the J end lost 14 bases, and 12 bases lay between the germline ends. CDR1 SGHDN and CDR2 FVKESK come from the germline V gene. The CDR3 DNA sequence: TGTGCCAGCAGCCAAGCAGGCGGAGCCGAGTTCTTC. Encoded protein: CASSQAGGAEFF.

This clonotype was recorded at least ten times. The chain has TRBV12-3 or TRBV12-4 and TRBJ1-4; the match to TRBD1 covers 7 bases. V dropped 4 bases and J dropped 10; count of bases not matched to a gene: 3. The CDR3 consists of 12 residues. The CDR3, as DNA: TGTGCCAGCAGTTCAGGGGGAGGAAAACTGTTTTTT. It yields the protein CASSSGGGKLFF.

Concerning this clonotype itself: This may stem from a read error, because a much larger clone lies one nucleotide away. The genes are TRBV10-3 and TRBJ2-3; a weak D match, TRBD2 (7 bases). CDR1 and CDR2 from the germline V gene are ENHRY and SYGVKD. This CDR3 has 13 residues. Trimming shortened V by 9 bases and J by 4 bases, and 14 bases separated the two germline ends. The CDR3 loop is CAITRGLADTQYF. The CDR3 DNA reads as TGTGCCATTACGCGGGGGCTTGCAGATACGCAGTATTTT.

Points on this clonotype: A much larger clone differs from this one at a single base, so this may be a read error. The chain recombines TRBV28 with TRBJ2-2, with D unclear. CDR3 length: 14 residues. V lost 5 bases, J lost 6 bases, and 13 bases lay in between. Germline loops: CDR1 MDHEN, CDR2 SYDVKM. The CDR3 here is CASSPPTWSGELFF. CDR3 bases: TGTGCCAGCAGTCCCCCGACGTGGTCCGGGGAGCTGTTTTTT.

Of note for this clonotype: Just one base apart from a much larger clone, this may be a read error. The chain employs TRBV7-8 and TRBJ1-2; D gene uncertain. Germline values: CDR1 SGHVS, CDR2 FQNEAQ. The CDR3 length is 13 residues. Trimming stripped 0 bases from V and 6 bases from J, with 8 bases between. The DNA for the CDR3 is TGTGCCAGCAGCTTAGCCAGGCGGCATGGCTACACCTTC. As protein: CASSLARRHGYTF.

This clonotype was detected many times. The chain couples TRBV28 to TRBJ1-2; D gene ambiguous. CDR1 MDHEN and CDR2 SYDVKM come from the germline V gene. V gave up 3 bases and J gave up 4 bases, with 9 bases separating them. The CDR3 consists of 13 residues. In nucleotides, the CDR3 is TGTGCCAGCAGTTTTGGTCAGCTCTATGGCTACACCTTC. This gives the protein CASSFGQLYGYTF.

As regards this clonotype: The junction differs from germline at one of its ends, possibly a read error. V and J are TRBV12-3 or TRBV12-4 and TRBJ2-7; D perhaps matches TRBD2 (7 bases). The CDR3 has 14 amino acids. The CDR3 DNA reads TGTGCCGGCAGTATGGGGACGGGGGGCCACGAGCAGTACTTC. Translated, it gives CAGSMGTGGHEQYF.

Concerning this clonotype itself: The junction departs from germline at one end; a sequencing error may be responsible. The chain is built from TRBV11-2 and TRBJ2-3, with D possibly being TRBD2 (7 bases). Germline assignment: CDR1 SGHAT and CDR2 FQNNGV. This CDR3 is built from 17 residues. This chain's CDR3 is CASSLGGLTYTSGTQYF. The CDR3 region has the DNA TGCGCCAGCAGCTTAGGGGGACTAACGTACACATCAGGTACGCAGTATTTT.

Comment on this clonotype: Here the CDR3 omits its conserved ending phenylalanine or tryptophan, so a read error is the likely source. The chain links TRBV7-9 to TRBJ2-1; possible D gene TRBD2, 6 bases. Germline CDR1 reads SEHNR; CDR2 reads FQNEAQ (reference sequence). This CDR3 has 17 amino acids. Trimming took 1 base from V and 0 from J, leaving 13 bases between them. The CDR3: CASSLGVRGSSYNEQFL. The CDR3 coding sequence is TGTGCCAGCAGCTTAGGGGTCCGGGGGAGCTCCTACAATGAGCAGTTCCTC.

In regard to this clonotype: This may be a read error, as it is one base from a much larger clone. The chain carries TRBV5-8 and TRBJ1-4, with D perhaps TRBD1 (5 bases). The CDR3 is made up of 15 amino acids. Trimming took 0 bases from V and 7 from J, leaving 13 bases between them. Germline loops: CDR1 SGHTS, CDR2 YDEGEE. CDR3 sequence reads: CASSLVGGVGEKLFF. The CDR3 nucleotides read TGTGCCAGCAGCTTGGTCGGGGGGGTCGGTGAAAAACTGTTTTTT.

The V call is TRBV29-1, the J call TRBJ1-1; D is ambiguous. Looked up from germline, CDR1 is SQVTM and CDR2 is ANQGSEA. The CDR3 extends over 13 amino acids. The V end lost 5 bases, the J end lost 5 bases, and 15 bases lay between the germline ends. The CDR3 loop reads CSVPKIRRTEAFF. Written as DNA, the CDR3 is TGCAGCGTTCCTAAGATAAGGCGTACTGAAGCTTTCTTT.

By share, this clonotype ranks as medium-sized. The chain employs TRBV11-2 and TRBJ2-5; TRBD2 matches 10 bases. Unmatched junction bases numbered 6, after V lost 5 bases and J lost 6 bases. The germline V gene encodes CDR1 SGHAT and CDR2 FQNNGV. The CDR3 is 14 amino acids. The CDR3, as DNA: TGTGCCAGCAGCCCTAGCGGGGGCGGTCAGACCCAGTACTTC. Translating it yields CASSPSGGGQTQYF.

In this sample, this clonotype turned up many times. This sequence joins TRBV5-1 and TRBJ1-4, with 9 bases that match TRBD1. This CDR3 comprises 16 residues. V lost 4 bases, J lost 4 bases, and 8 bases stayed unmatched. Germline V gives CDR1 SGHRS, CDR2 YFSETQ. The CDR3 coding sequence is TGCGCCAGCAGCGGGGGACAGGGCGCGGGTAATGAAAAACTGTTTTTT. It specifies CASSGGQGAGNEKLFF.

This clonotype has just one count. At one end, the junction sequence differs from germline, possibly due to a read error. This chain links TRBV11-2 with TRBJ2-2; the D gene is possibly TRBD2 (5 bases). Germline V gene lookup returns CDR1 SGHAT and CDR2 FQNNGV. This CDR3 contains 15 residues. The CDR3 nucleotides are TGTGCCAGCGGCCCTTCGCAAGGACCGACCGGGGAGCTGTTCTTT. This sequence encodes CASGPSQGPTGELFF.

In the case of this clonotype: One end of the junction fails to match germline, which may point to a read error. V and J are TRBV11-3 and TRBJ2-7, with 8 bases that match TRBD1. This CDR3 is 15 amino acids long. From germline, CDR1 is SGHNT and CDR2 YENEEA. The CDR3 reads CASSPGAGGNYQPCF. CDR3 DNA: TGTGCCAGCAGCCCCGGGGCAGGGGGCAACTACCAGCCGTGCTTC. The full variable domain, completed using reference TRBV11-3 and TRBJ2-7, is EAGVVQSPRYKIIEKKQPVAFWCNPISGHNTLYWYLQNLGQGPELLIRYENEEAVDDSQLPKDRFSAERLKGVDSTLKIQPAELGDSAVYLCASSPGAGGNYQPCFGPGTRLTVT.